This TCR beta chain derives from a study of blood T cell repertoires in COVID-19. Study-level information: Sites in the United States, Italy and Spain provided acute and convalescent COVID-19 samples. PBMCs, B-cell-depleted T cells, or T cells provided the cDNA or gDNA that made up the material.

Methods used by the authors: For nucleated cells, counts were estimated from reference gene primer amplification. The assay was immunoSEQ multiplex PCR, and TCRdb's table has in-frame clones only and misses some. Clonal size and the V and J genes are those of that table, whereas D and trimming came from the DNA. The profile covers fewer than 350,000 clones, with 86% appearing a single time and approximately 12% taken by the ten largest. CDR3 length: 14 amino acids. The V end was cut by 2 bases, the J end by 5 bases, with 12 bases between. The germline V gene encodes CDR1 KGHSH and CDR2 LQKENI. Recruited during active infection, patients (from Seattle) were subsequently followed longitudinally.

Sequencing was done on a sample of peripheral blood. The chain links TRBV18 to TRBJ2-5; D unclear. The TCR was taken from a woman under 40 with COVID-19, enrolled during active disease. CDR3 coding DNA: TGTGCCAGCTCACCATCAGGTCTCAGGGAGACCCAGTACTTC. This translates into CASSPSGLRETQYF.